The 4 T cell receptor beta chains below come from one sample, sequenced in a study of blood T cells in healthy people across ages (dated by TCRdb to between 2015 and 2017). To prepare the library, 5' RACE was applied. Instrument used: Illumina HiSeq 2500. A second PCR of roughly 6 to 12 cycles was performed with a sample-barcoded 5' primer and a J-beta primer mix. TCRdb ran its own pipeline on the public reads, namely fastp trimming at Q25 and MiXCR clone calling, and kept in-frame beta chains. Rows with a matching CDR3 protein are joined into one entry that keeps the most common DNA and genes. Within this sample are roughly 790,000 distinct CDR3 sequences, with 35% to 45% of them counted one time only. The top ten clonotypes cover more than 20% of the sample. Sequencing was performed on blood. The receptors were sampled from a woman aged 60-75 years in good health.

This clonotype was seen a few times. The genes are TRBV20-1 and TRBJ2-7, with 8 bases that match TRBD1. With V trimmed by 6 bases and J by 0 bases, 7 bases remained unmatched. Per germline, CDR1 DFQATT and CDR2 SNEGSKA (reference sequence). The CDR3 spans 14 residues. The CDR3 is CSAEGTGFSYEQYF. CDR3 DNA sequence: TGCAGTGCCGAGGGGACAGGTTTCTCCTACGAGCAGTACTTC.

This clonotype was observed a handful of times. The chain couples TRBV6-5 to TRBJ2-1, with a weak D call TRBD2 (6 bases). V lost 1 base, J lost 8 bases, and 15 bases lay in between. CDR1 and CDR2 (germline): MNHEY, SVGAGI. CDR3 length: 15 residues. CDR3 loop: CASSYLGPPSDEQFF. The CDR3 nucleotides are TGTGCCAGCAGTTACTTGGGACCTCCTAGCGATGAGCAGTTCTTC.

The rearrangement uses TRBV6-1 and TRBJ2-7; 7 nucleotides agree with TRBD1. Germline V gene lookup returns CDR1 MNHNS and CDR2 SASEGT. This CDR3 spans 15 amino acids. V lost 4 bases and J lost 2; bases outside the gene matches: 8. Here the CDR3 reads CASSALDREPYEQYF. The CDR3 DNA is TGTGCCAGCAGTGCCCTTGACAGGGAGCCCTACGAGCAGTACTTC.

This clonotype was counted a few times. The chain carries TRBV12-3 or TRBV12-4 and TRBJ1-2; D is unclear. The CDR3 contains 12 residues. Deletions cut 3 bases from V and 8 bases from J, with 10 bases between. The CDR3 is CASSFAGQGYTF. CDR3 in DNA: TGTGCCAGCAGTTTTGCAGGCCAGGGCTACACCTTC.